This T cell receptor beta chain is from a study of shared clonotypes between healthy human individuals. Study conclusions and caveats: Clonotypes shared by all four sorted-subset donors had higher generation probabilities than non-shared clonotypes. In four donors, around 5.5% of naive CD4 clonotypes appeared in common. The sole specimen, blood, was sampled, and tissue repertoires likely differ.

Cells designated naive CD8 were CD45RO-negative and were positively selected for CCR7, with terminally differentiated effector memory CD45RA+ cells excluded. Genomic DNA belonging to each subset was distributed in equal measure over several immunoSEQ plates. The protocol was immunoSEQ multiplex PCR, while the TCRdb copy is restricted to in-frame clones and leaves out a portion. Here the sample spans some 2.1 million clones, 93% being singletons. V trimming: 4 bases; J trimming: 2 bases; junction bases outside the gene matches: 2. Germline V gene sequence: CDR1 SGHNT, CDR2 YYREEE (reference sequence). The CDR3 is 14 residues long. Comment on this clone: Its target is unknown.

The sequence was collected from a man aged 18 to 30 in good health. Some clones in this sample may be carry-over from other donors' samples. Sequencing input: naive CD8+ T cells from PBMCs. The J gene is TRBJ1-4, the V gene TRBV5-4; 7 bases are shared with TRBD1. The CDR3 region is CASSQDRTNEKLFF. The CDR3 DNA reads as TGTGCCAGCAGCCAGGACAGGACTAATGAAAAACTGTTTTTT.